This T cell receptor (beta chain) was found in a study of T cell changes during pregnancy in multiple sclerosis. Germline V lookup: CDR1 SGHTA, CDR2 FQGTGA. Trimming removed 3 bases at V and 1 base at J, with 2 bases between. The CDR3 spans 12 residues. Assay used: immunoSEQ multiplex PCR; TCRdb lists only in-frame clones, some missing. The sample contains approximately 61,000 clones, approximately 88% of which appear only once. The rearrangement links TRBV7-3 to TRBJ2-3; D gene unclear. This receptor was obtained from a female donor with multiple sclerosis, enrolled in a pregnancy study. Here the sequenced sample was peripheral blood, taken in the first trimester of pregnancy. The CDR3 DNA sequence: TGTGCCAGCAGCTTCGGCACAGATACGCAGTATTTT. As protein: CASSFGTDTQYF.